These 29 T cell receptor beta chains originate from one sample sequenced in a study of response to subunit inactivated influenza vaccine (dated by TCRdb to the late 2010s). Libraries were made using RT-PCR. Sequencing used an Illumina HiSeq 2500. TCRdb redid the processing of the public reads, applying fastp at Q25 and MiXCR, and retained in-frame beta chains. A single entry per CDR3 protein holds the most common genes and DNA from its merged rows. A total of about 780,000 distinct CDR3 sequences appear in this sample, around 18% of them only once. Roughly a tenth of the sample is in the top ten clones. The sample in question was PBMCs from blood, obtained roughly 5 days after vaccination. All receptors derive from a man between 45 and 60 years old who received an inactivated influenza vaccine. Donor details come from another sample of the same person, matched by shared clones.

The V gene is TRBV7-9, the J gene TRBJ1-1; 7 nucleotides line up with TRBD1. The CDR3 totals 11 residues. Germline CDR1 is SEHNR and CDR2 is FQNEAQ (reference sequence). V shed 6 bases and J 7 bases; nucleotides not matched to a gene: 2. The CDR3 nucleotides read TGTGCCAGCAGTGGGACAGTTGAAGCTTTCTTT. It codes for CASSGTVEAFF.

The V call is TRBV20-1, the J call TRBJ2-2, with 11 bases identical to TRBD2. The V gene's germline CDR1 is DFQATT and CDR2 SNEGSKA (reference sequence). The CDR3 covers 14 residues. As DNA, the CDR3 is TGCAGCGGGATTAGCGGGGGGGCAACCGGGGAGCTGTTTTTT. Protein sequence: CSGISGGATGELFF.

This clonotype was counted between two and nine times. V is TRBV29-1 and J is TRBJ2-3, with D possibly being TRBD1 (6 bases). The CDR3 is 13 amino acids. The germline V gene encodes CDR1 SQVTM and CDR2 ANQGSEA. V was pared by 5 bases and J by 6 bases, with 15 bases between. The CDR3 is CSVLGGFRDTQYF. In nucleotides, the CDR3 is TGCAGCGTTTTAGGGGGTTTCCGGGATACGCAGTATTTT.

This chain connects TRBV11-2 to TRBJ2-1; 12 nucleotides line up with TRBD2. With 0 bases clipped from V and 7 bases from J, the junction kept 7 bases outside the gene matches. CDR3 length: 17 residues. Per germline, CDR1 SGHAT and CDR2 FQNNGV. CDR3 amino acids: CASSLDGSLAGGNEQFF. The CDR3 DNA reads as TGTGCCAGCAGCTTAGATGGAAGTCTAGCGGGAGGGAATGAGCAGTTCTTC. Full variable domain (missing parts from reference TRBV11-2 and TRBJ2-1): EAGVAQSPRYKIIEKRQSVAFWCNPISGHATLYWYQQILGQGPKLLIQFQNNGVVDDSQLPKDRFSAERLKGVDSTLKIQPAKLEDSAVYLCASSLDGSLAGGNEQFFGPGTRLTVL.

This clonotype has more than one count but fewer than ten. The chain carries TRBV7-9 and TRBJ2-7, with D tentatively TRBD1 (5 bases). The CDR3 is 14 amino acids. Germline V gene data show CDR1 as SEHNR and CDR2 as FQNEAQ (reference sequence). Trimming shortened V by 2 bases and J by 7 bases, and 15 bases separated the two germline ends. CDR3 sequence reads: CASSLYGAKGEQYF. The CDR3 DNA follows: TGTGCCAGCAGCTTATATGGGGCCAAAGGGGAGCAGTACTTC.

This clonotype was counted many times. The V gene is TRBV5-1, the J gene TRBJ1-1; the D gene is possibly TRBD1 (6 bases). Trimming removed 4 bases at V and 1 base at J, with 8 bases between. The CDR3 is 13 residues long. Germline CDR1 SGHRS, CDR2 YFSETQ. CDR3: CASSEQGNTEAFF. DNA for the CDR3: TGCGCCAGCAGCGAACAGGGGAACACTGAAGCTTTCTTT.

The chain carries TRBV4-1 and TRBJ2-5; D not certain. The CDR3 contains 13 residues. Per germline, CDR1 MGHRA and CDR2 YSYEKL. Trimming shortened V by 2 bases and J by 5 bases, and 9 bases separated the two germline ends. CDR3 coding DNA: TGCGCCAGCAGCCAATTTGTGGGGGAGACCCAGTACTTC. Residues: CASSQFVGETQYF.

The J gene is TRBJ2-1, the V gene TRBV7-9; TRBD2 matches 12 bases. With 4 bases clipped from V and 7 bases from J, the junction kept 5 bases outside the gene matches. Germline V lookup: CDR1 SEHNR, CDR2 FQNEAQ (reference sequence). The CDR3 extends over 15 amino acids. For the CDR3, the DNA is TGTGCCAGCAGCTCCCCGGGACTAGCGGGTAATGAGCAGTTCTTC. Residues: CASSSPGLAGNEQFF.

V is TRBV6-1 and J is TRBJ1-5; D is perhaps TRBD1 (5 bases). Trimming cost V 4 bases and J 4 bases, with 14 bases left between them. The CDR3 runs to 15 residues. The germline CDR1 and CDR2 sequences are MNHNS and SASEGT. The CDR3 here is CASSVNRDWNQPQHF. DNA of the CDR3: TGTGCCAGCAGTGTTAACCGGGACTGGAATCAGCCCCAGCATTTT.

This clonotype appeared a few times. This chain uses TRBV20-1 with TRBJ1-4; no definite D call. V was trimmed by 2 bases and J by 2 bases, leaving 9 bases between them. The CDR3 consists of 14 residues. Germline CDR1 is DFQATT and CDR2 is SNEGSKA (reference sequence). CDR3 sequence: CSARRAATNEKLFF. The CDR3 bases are TGCAGTGCTAGAAGGGCTGCGACTAATGAAAAACTGTTTTTT.

The sample holds a few counts of this clonotype. The chain is built from TRBV20-1 and TRBJ1-4; TRBD1 matches 8 bases. The CDR3 contains 12 residues. Germline lookup yields CDR1 DFQATT and CDR2 SNEGSKA (reference sequence). V lost 5 bases and J lost 14; bases outside the gene matches: 10. DNA of the CDR3: TGCAGTGCTCGGACAGGGAGGGCAGGGCTGTTTTTT. Encoded protein: CSARTGRAGLFF.

V gene TRBV24-1 combines with J gene TRBJ2-5, with no clear D. Looked up from germline, CDR1 is KGHDR and CDR2 is SFDVKD. V shed 4 bases and J shed 5 bases, with 10 bases lying between them. This CDR3 has 13 amino acids. CDR3 in DNA: TGTGCCACCAGTGACGGGCTACTGGAGACCCAGTACTTC. Its protein product is CATSDGLLETQYF.

This clonotype occurred a few times. The CDR3 DNA sequence: TGTGCCACGCAGGGCAAGGCTAACTATGGCTACACCTTC. This sequence encodes CATQGKANYGYTF. The chain uses TRBV24-1 and TRBJ1-2; tentative D call: TRBD1 (5 bases). Per germline, CDR1 KGHDR and CDR2 SFDVKD. V lost 10 bases to trimming and J lost 0 bases, with 11 bases between them. CDR3 length equals 13 residues.

The chain's CDR3 is CASSQYEGFQPQHF. In DNA, the CDR3 is TGTGCCAGCAGCCAATACGAGGGGTTTCAGCCCCAGCATTTT. The rearrangement links TRBV4-2 to TRBJ1-5, with D maybe TRBD1 (5 bases). The CDR3 totals 14 residues. CDR1 is LGHNA and CDR2 is YNFKEQ in the germline V gene. V was trimmed by 2 bases and J by 6 bases, leaving 11 bases between them.

This clonotype was counted a few times. The V call is TRBV24-1, the J call TRBJ1-3; D ambiguous. The CDR3 is 16 residues long. Trimming took off 3 bases at V and 0 bases at J, with 11 bases between the two ends. The germline V gene encodes CDR1 KGHDR and CDR2 SFDVKD. Here the CDR3 DNA reads TGTGCCACCAGTGATCCCGGCAGAGACTCTGGAAACACCATATATTTT. It is translated as CATSDPGRDSGNTIYF.

V gene TRBV4-1 combines with J gene TRBJ2-1; D might be TRBD1 (6 bases). There are 12 residues in the CDR3. V was clipped by 7 bases and J by 8 bases, with 12 bases between them. Germline V gene data show CDR1 as MGHRA and CDR2 as YSYEKL. As DNA, the CDR3 is TGCGCCAGCAACGCCGAGGGGGATGAGCAGTTCTTC. This sequence encodes CASNAEGDEQFF.

The chain employs TRBV10-3 and TRBJ1-1; the match to TRBD1 covers 7 bases. Germline-derived CDR1 and CDR2 are ENHRY and SYGVKD. V gave up 2 bases and J gave up 3 bases; unmatched junction bases: 9. CDR3 length: 16 residues. This CDR3 reads CAISEEPRQGDTEAFF. CDR3 in DNA: TGTGCCATCAGTGAGGAGCCAAGACAGGGAGACACTGAAGCTTTCTTT.

This clonotype was observed many times. This chain connects TRBV20-1 to TRBJ1-2; D uncertain. This CDR3 spans 14 amino acids. Germline values: CDR1 DFQATT, CDR2 SNEGSKA (reference sequence). The germline V and J ends were trimmed by 0 bases and 0 bases, with 8 bases remaining between them. The CDR3 here is CSAREGLTNYGYTF. The CDR3 nucleotides read TGCAGTGCTAGAGAAGGGCTAACTAACTATGGCTACACCTTC.

The sample holds a few counts of this clonotype. This chain joins TRBV20-1 and TRBJ2-1, with D unresolved. In germline, CDR1 is DFQATT, CDR2 SNEGSKA (reference sequence). V dropped 5 bases and J dropped 10 bases, with 12 bases sitting between them. The CDR3 contains 11 residues. CDR3 bases: TGCAGTGCTGGATACGAAGGCGAGCAGTTCTTC. Translation: CSAGYEGEQFF.

This clonotype was counted a few times. This chain joins TRBV18 and TRBJ2-2; no firm D call. The CDR3 loop spans 14 amino acids. Germline V gene sequence: CDR1 KGHSH, CDR2 LQKENI. With 1 base removed from V and 3 bases from J, the gap between germline ends came to 6 bases. The CDR3 DNA reads as TGTGCCAGCTCACCACGACGGGACACCGGGGAGCTGTTTTTT. It specifies CASSPRRDTGELFF.

The rearrangement joins TRBV20-1 to TRBJ1-1; D not resolved. CDR1 is DFQATT and CDR2 is SNEGSKA in the germline V gene (reference sequence). V shed 1 base and J shed 0 bases, with 18 bases lying between them. The CDR3 length is 17 residues. The CDR3 nucleotides are TGCAGTGCTAGAGTGGGTAGCAGGCCAAGGATGAACACTGAAGCTTTCTTT. It is translated as CSARVGSRPRMNTEAFF.

This clonotype came up a few times. The CDR3 reads CASSLTAGVSAKLFF. CDR3 in DNA: TGTGCCAGCAGCTTAACGGCGGGGGTATCCGCAAAACTGTTTTTT. V usage is TRBV7-2 and J usage is TRBJ1-4, with D perhaps matching TRBD1 (5 bases). The V end lost 2 bases, the J end lost 10 bases, and 17 bases lay between the germline ends. Germline lookup yields CDR1 SGHTA and CDR2 FQGNSA. The length of the CDR3 is 15 residues.

The V and J genes are TRBV4-2 and TRBJ1-6; TRBD1 is a possible D gene (5 bases). The CDR3 loop spans 15 amino acids. Germline V gene sequence: CDR1 LGHNA, CDR2 YNFKEQ. V gave up 3 bases and J gave up 7 bases, with 13 bases separating them. The CDR3 sequence: CASSHPGRDNSPLHF. The CDR3 bases are TGTGCCAGCAGCCATCCGGGGAGGGACAATTCACCCCTCCACTTT.

This sequence joins TRBV20-1 and TRBJ2-7, with TRBD1 matching 7 bases. CDR1 and CDR2 from the germline V gene are DFQATT and SNEGSKA (reference sequence). CDR3 length equals 15 residues. V trimming: 0 bases; J trimming: 2 bases; junction bases outside the gene matches: 7. Written as DNA, the CDR3 is TGCAGTGCTAGAGATCCGAGGGGGCCCGCCTACGAGCAGTACTTC. Encoded protein: CSARDPRGPAYEQYF.

This clonotype was found a few times. The chain joins TRBV20-1 to TRBJ2-1; 13 bases are a match to TRBD2. CDR3 length: 14 residues. Germline CDR1 reads DFQATT; CDR2 reads SNEGSKA (reference sequence). J lost 8 bases, V lost 5 bases, and 6 bases had no gene match. The CDR3 spells CSAVTSGRTDEQFF. As DNA, the CDR3 is TGCAGTGCTGTGACTAGCGGGAGGACCGATGAGCAGTTCTTC.

This clonotype turned up a few times. This sequence joins TRBV10-3 and TRBJ2-4; 10 bases agree with TRBD2. Germline assignment: CDR1 ENHRY and CDR2 SYGVKD. The CDR3 consists of 22 residues. With V trimmed by 2 bases and J by 3 bases, 22 bases remained unmatched. CDR3 sequence reads: CAISEEALIQREGTGDKNIQYF. DNA for the CDR3: TGTGCCATCAGTGAGGAGGCATTGATTCAGCGGGAGGGTACCGGGGACAAAAACATTCAGTACTTC.

The chain combines TRBV11-2 with TRBJ2-1; 11 bases agree with TRBD2. This CDR3 has 18 amino acids. J was trimmed by 3 bases and V by 1 base; bases with no gene match: 8. CDR1 is SGHAT and CDR2 is FQNNGV in the germline V gene. CDR3 DNA: TGTGCCAGCAGCTTAGGAGTTAGCGGGAGGGCCGTCTACAATGAGCAGTTCTTC. Translated: CASSLGVSGRAVYNEQFF.

This clonotype was seen a few times. The chain carries TRBV7-8 and TRBJ2-7; D is unclear. V was cut by 1 base and J by 7 bases, with 11 bases left in between. The CDR3 consists of 13 residues. Germline V gene lookup returns CDR1 SGHVS and CDR2 FQNEAQ. CDR3 in DNA: TGTGCCAGCAGCTTAGACACGGTGAGGGAGCAGTACTTC. It specifies CASSLDTVREQYF. Full variable domain (remainder filled in from reference TRBV7-8 and TRBJ2-7): GAGVSQSPRYKVAKRGQDVALRCDPISGHVSLFWYQQALGQGPEFLTYFQNEAQLDKSGLPSDRFFAERPEGSVSTLKIQRTQQEDSAVYLCASSLDTVREQYFGPGTRLTVT.

The gene calls are TRBV5-1 and TRBJ2-2; possible D gene TRBD1, 6 bases. The CDR3 runs 15 residues. Trimming removed 3 bases from V and 4 bases from J, with 13 bases in between. Germline V gives CDR1 SGHRS, CDR2 YFSETQ. This CDR3 is CASSYHRASTGELFF. CDR3 in DNA: TGCGCCAGCAGCTATCACAGGGCCTCCACCGGGGAGCTGTTTTTT.